The clone carrying this TCR beta chain was seen many times. These data come from a study of regulatory T cells in long-lasting Graves disease. The CDR3 has 14 residues. The V and J ends lost 5 bases and 1 base respectively, with 10 bases between them. Germline V gene sequence: CDR1 MDHEN, CDR2 SYDVKM. Researchers made TCR beta libraries by using iRepertoire HTBI primers and running Arm-PCR on CDR3 regions. TCRdb re-called the multiplex PCR reads through MiXCR, storing one row per CDR3 protein. The table lists 560,000 or so distinct CDR3 sequences, roughly 16% of them singletons. The time point was: newly diagnosed GD, antithyroid drugs for less than 3 months. Researchers made the TCR library from RNA that was extracted from PBMCs. The sample also formed part of further work on T cells in Graves' hyperthyroidism and ophthalmopathy.

Sample: peripheral blood mononuclear cells (PBMCs), taken at new diagnosis, from a patient treated with antithyroid drugs. The J gene is TRBJ2-3, the V gene TRBV28; D not certain. The clonotype comes from a man in his late teens or twenties with Graves disease. Written as DNA, the CDR3 is TGTGCCAGCAGTCCGGGCAGCCGCACAGATACGCAGTATTTT. The encoded protein is CASSPGSRTDTQYF.